This TCR beta chain is from a study of T cell responses to AZD1222 COVID-19 vaccine. This clone showed up just once. The repertoire was sequenced with immunoSEQ multiplex PCR; TCRdb's copy has only in-frame clones and lacks some. The repertoire includes some 150,000 clones, more than 85% of them detected once, and around 3.5% sits in the top ten. Deletions cut 5 bases from V and 6 bases from J, with 13 bases between. Germline V gives CDR1 WSHSY, CDR2 SAAADI. The CDR3 runs to 14 residues. The source is an adult who received the AZD1222 COVID-19 vaccine. The input for sequencing was peripheral blood, taken 28 days after the second AZD1222 dose. The chain links TRBV10-2 to TRBJ1-4; D ambiguous. The CDR3 here is CASSQNRVDEKLFF. The CDR3 nucleotides read TGCGCCAGCAGTCAAAACCGGGTAGATGAAAAACTGTTTTTT.